Presented here are 22 T cell receptor beta chains from one specimen sequenced in a study of cytomegalovirus exposure and HLA in healthy donors. The PCR ran on 60 Vbeta and 13 Jbeta primers. TCRdb keeps only in-frame clones here, not all; method: immunoSEQ multiplex PCR. The repertoire has 150,000 to 190,000 clones, around 82% of them found once; the top ten carry around 6.6%. Sequencing was performed on PBMCs. Receptor source: a woman between 50 and 59 years old in good health and CMV-seropositive.

The J gene is TRBJ2-7, the V gene TRBV29-1, with D maybe TRBD1 (6 bases). The germline CDR1 and CDR2 sequences are SQVTM and ANQGSEA. Trimming removed 6 bases at V and 7 bases at J, with 16 bases between. The CDR3 sequence is 12 residues long. CDR3 nucleotide sequence: TGCAGCGTAGGACAGAATATGCGGGAGCAGTACTTC. It encodes CSVGQNMREQYF.

The chain is built from TRBV7-7 and TRBJ2-1, with D maybe TRBD1 (5 bases). From germline, CDR1 is SSHAT and CDR2 FNYEAQ (reference sequence). V gave up 0 bases and J gave up 6 bases, with 12 bases separating them. The CDR3 is 15 residues long. The CDR3 sequence is CASSLAQGGGNEQFF. As DNA, the CDR3 is TGTGCCAGCAGCTTAGCCCAGGGCGGCGGCAATGAGCAGTTCTTC.

The genes are TRBV9 and TRBJ1-4; 9 nucleotides agree with TRBD1. Per the germline V gene, CDR1 is SGDLS and CDR2 is YYNGEE. Trimming took 4 bases from V and 8 from J; bases not matched to a gene: 12. The CDR3 runs 16 residues. CDR3 DNA: TGTGCCAGCAGCATTAGAACAGGGGGCTTAGGGGAAAAACTGTTTTTT. It encodes CASSIRTGGLGEKLFF.

A single count supports this clone. V and J are TRBV6-5 and TRBJ1-1, with D possibly being TRBD1 (5 bases). The CDR3 contains 14 residues. Looked up from germline, CDR1 is MNHEY and CDR2 is SVGAGI. V lost 2 bases to trimming and J lost 0 bases, with 7 bases between them. CDR3: CASSYGGMNTEAFF. CDR3 in DNA: TGTGCCAGCAGTTACGGGGGGATGAACACTGAAGCTTTCTTT.

The count of this clone is one. This chain uses TRBV6-5 with TRBJ1-2, with D unclear. There are 14 residues in the CDR3. Germline assignment: CDR1 MNHEY and CDR2 SVGAGI. V lost 2 bases and J 14 bases, leaving 21 bases between the germline ends. The CDR3 DNA is TGTGCCAGCAGTTACGAGGGCAGGACGATGGCTTGGACCTTC. As protein: CASSYEGRTMAWTF.

The rearrangement links TRBV5-4 to TRBJ2-1; 8 bases fit TRBD2. The J segment lost 2 bases and the V segment lost 5 bases, leaving 6 bases of the junction unmatched. Germline assignment: CDR1 SGHNT and CDR2 YYREEE (reference sequence). The CDR3 is 15 residues long. CDR3 sequence: CASRRAGGAYNEQFF. CDR3 in DNA: TGTGCCAGCAGACGAGCCGGGGGGGCCTACAATGAGCAGTTCTTC.

This clone was found once. V is TRBV2 and J is TRBJ1-5; D is perhaps TRBD1 (5 bases). CDR3 size: 15 residues. The germline V gene has CDR1 SNHLY and CDR2 FYNNEI. The germline V and J ends were trimmed by 6 bases and 0 bases, with 12 bases remaining between them. DNA for the CDR3: TGTGCCAGCAGGATAACAGGTTATAGCAATCAGCCCCAGCATTTT. Translated: CASRITGYSNQPQHF.

The chain employs TRBV5-1 and TRBJ2-3; TRBD2 matches at 8 bases. The CDR3 loop spans 14 amino acids. The germline gives CDR1 SGHRS, CDR2 YFSETQ. V shed 6 bases and J 4 bases; nucleotides not matched to a gene: 7. CDR3 nucleotide sequence: TGCGCCAGCAAACCAGCGGGGGCCTCAGATACGCAGTATTTT. Its translation: CASKPAGASDTQYF.

This sequence joins TRBV7-9 and TRBJ2-2, with D possibly matching TRBD1 (6 bases). The ends were cut back, 5 bases at V and 1 base at J, with 14 bases in the middle. This CDR3 is 16 amino acids long. Germline V lookup: CDR1 SEHNR, CDR2 FQNEAQ (reference sequence). CDR3 region: CASSQTGPMNTGELFF. Written as DNA, the CDR3 is TGTGCCAGCAGCCAAACAGGGCCCATGAACACCGGGGAGCTGTTTTTT. The entire variable domain, with the rest obtained from reference TRBV7-9 and TRBJ2-2, is as follows: DTGVSQNPRHKITKRGQNVTFRCDPISEHNRLYWYRQTLGQGPEFLTYFQNEAQLEKSRLLSDRFSAERPKGSFSTLEIQRTEQGDSAMYLCASSQTGPMNTGELFFGEGSRLTVL.

This clone was seen a handful of times. The gene calls are TRBV4-3 and TRBJ2-2; D possibly corresponds to TRBD1 (6 bases). CDR3 length: 16 amino acids. The V and J ends lost 1 base and 2 bases respectively, with 11 bases between them. Germline values: CDR1 LGHNA, CDR2 YSLEER. In DNA form, the CDR3 reads TGCGCCAGCAGCCAAGTTCCAGGGGCTAACACCGGGGAGCTGTTTTTT. Encoded protein: CASSQVPGANTGELFF.

The chain employs TRBV5-6 and TRBJ2-7, with 10 bases lining up with TRBD1. Germline CDR1 SGHDT, CDR2 YYEEEE. V dropped 4 bases and J dropped 3; count of bases not matched to a gene: 7. The CDR3 spans 15 residues. The CDR3 DNA reads as TGTGCCAGCAGCGGAGGGACAGGGGTCATCTACGAGCAGTACTTC. Its translation: CASSGGTGVIYEQYF.

J is TRBJ1-2 and V is TRBV29-1; maybe TRBD1 (6 bases). This CDR3 comprises 13 residues. Germline assignment: CDR1 SQVTM and CDR2 ANQGSEA. V was shortened by 4 bases and J by 7 bases, with 16 bases between the two germline ends. CDR3 amino acids: CSVAPSGGSGYTF. For the CDR3, the DNA is TGCAGCGTTGCCCCATCGGGGGGCTCTGGCTACACCTTC.

J is TRBJ2-1 and V is TRBV21-1; the D segment call TRBD2 is taken from the table without a DNA check. TRBV21-1 counts as a pseudogene. The CDR3 totals 17 residues. DNA of the CDR3: TGTGCCAGCAGCACGACTTTAGCGGGGGGGCTCAACAATGAGCAGTTCTTC. It translates to CASSTTLAGGLNNEQFF.

J is TRBJ2-2 and V is TRBV2; 7 nucleotides line up with TRBD1. The J segment lost 7 bases and the V segment lost 4 bases, leaving 9 bases of the junction unmatched. The V gene's germline CDR1 is SNHLY and CDR2 FYNNEI. This CDR3 contains 15 residues. CDR3 DNA sequence: TGTGCCAGCAGTGGTTTGGGACAGACCCTCGGGGAGCTGTTTTTT. Protein sequence: CASSGLGQTLGELFF.

V usage is TRBV7-9 and J usage is TRBJ1-1; 7 bases agree with TRBD1. The CDR3 has 16 amino acids. With 1 base clipped from V and 1 base from J, the junction kept 6 bases outside the gene matches. The germline V gene encodes CDR1 SEHNR and CDR2 FQNEAQ (reference sequence). CDR3 nucleotides: TGTGCCAGCAGCTTAGAGCGGGGGACAGCGAACACTGAAGCTTTCTTT. This encodes CASSLERGTANTEAFF.

This sequence joins TRBV7-6 and TRBJ2-7, with D tentatively TRBD2 (6 bases). CDR3 length: 15 residues. V was pared by 1 base and J by 4 bases, with 14 bases between. Looked up from germline, CDR1 is SGHVS and CDR2 is FNYEAQ. Here the CDR3 DNA reads TGTGCCAGCAGCTTAGAGGGCGGGGATACGTACGAGCAGTACTTC. It specifies CASSLEGGDTYEQYF.

The chain employs TRBV4-1 and TRBJ1-5; 8 nucleotides line up with TRBD1. V shed 0 bases, J shed 4 bases, and the junction held 8 bases outside the gene matches. Germline V gene sequence: CDR1 MGHRA, CDR2 YSYEKL. This CDR3 comprises 17 residues. The CDR3 spells CASSQDSLTGVNQPQHF. The CDR3 bases are TGCGCCAGCAGCCAAGACAGCCTGACAGGGGTAAATCAGCCCCAGCATTTT.

The chain combines TRBV2 with TRBJ1-6, with 9 bases lining up with TRBD1. This CDR3 region has 13 residues. Trimming at V came to 10 bases and at J to 7 bases, leaving 5 bases not matched to a gene. From germline, CDR1 is SNHLY and CDR2 FYNNEI. CDR3: CATRTGANSPLHF. CDR3 bases: TGTGCCACCAGGACAGGGGCCAATTCACCCCTCCACTTT.

CDR3 DNA sequence: TGTGCCAGCAGCTTTGGAGAACCCGAGCAGTTCTTC. Protein product: CASSFGEPEQFF. V gene TRBV7-8 combines with J gene TRBJ2-1; D not certain. Trimming cost V 3 bases and J 10 bases, with 10 bases left between them. Germline CDR1 and CDR2: SGHVS and FQNEAQ. The CDR3 is 12 amino acids.

V is TRBV19 and J is TRBJ1-5; the D is unclear. Germline V gene lookup returns CDR1 LNHDA and CDR2 SQIVND (reference sequence). This CDR3 is built from 12 residues. V dropped 5 bases and J dropped 6 bases, with 8 bases sitting between them. CDR3 nucleotide sequence: TGTGCCAGTAGTGGTGCGCGTCAGCCCCAGCATTTT. Translating gives CASSGARQPQHF.

The CDR3 region is CASSQDRSSGGEQFF. In DNA, the CDR3 is TGCGCCAGCAGCCAAGATCGCTCTAGCGGCGGTGAGCAGTTCTTC. The chain has TRBV4-1 and TRBJ2-1; TRBD2 matches 7 bases. Trimming at V came to 0 bases and at J to 9 bases, leaving 8 bases not matched to a gene. CDR3 length: 15 amino acids. Germline V lookup: CDR1 MGHRA, CDR2 YSYEKL.

This rearrangement joins TRBV30 to TRBJ1-1; D uncertain. From germline, CDR1 is GTSNPN and CDR2 SVGIG (reference sequence). Trimming shortened V by 1 base and J by 3 bases, and 9 bases separated the two germline ends. The CDR3 extends over 13 amino acids. The CDR3 sequence: CAWSGYYDTEAFF. In DNA, the CDR3 is TGTGCCTGGAGTGGATACTATGACACTGAAGCTTTCTTT.